The 9 T cell receptor beta chains below come from one sample, sequenced in a study of tumor-infiltrating lymphocytes in primary liver carcinoma. Starting material for RNA and DNA co-extraction consisted of about 17-34 mg of unsorted bulk tissue. Researchers generated TCR beta cDNA from 500 ng of total RNA, relying on a constant-region primer. Three nested multiplex PCR rounds, a slightly modified ARM-PCR method, built the TCR beta libraries. TRBV1-TRBV30 forward primers paired with a C-beta reverse primer drove the first two PCR rounds, 10 cycles each. MiXCR, run by TCRdb on the multiplex PCR reads, gives a single entry per CDR3 protein. The sample consists of 40,000 to 55,000 distinct CDR3 sequences, around 64% of them appearing once. Source material: liver tumor tissue from sampling region 5. Subset noted: tumor region T5, tumor centre. The receptors were gathered from a man aged 35 to 55 with primary liver carcinoma and hepatitis B virus infection.

With regard to this clonotype: The junction shows a germline mismatch at one end, possibly a read error. The chain couples TRBV6-1 to TRBJ2-3; 8 bases match TRBD1. The CDR3 length is 16 residues. Germline CDR1 MNHNS, CDR2 SASEGT. Here the CDR3 reads CDSSMVRGQGTDTQYF. The CDR3 DNA reads TGTGACAGCAGTATGGTCAGGGGGCAGGGCACAGATACGCAGTATTTT.

A note on this clonotype: This CDR3 is missing its conserved last phenylalanine or tryptophan, likely due to a read error. The V gene is TRBV6-5, the J gene TRBJ2-6, with 8 bases lining up with TRBD1. Per the germline V gene, CDR1 is MNHEY and CDR2 is SVGAGI. This CDR3 is 18 amino acids long. CDR3 DNA: TGTGCCAGCAGTCTTTGGACAGGGACGAAAGCTGGGGTCAACGTCCTGACTCTC. Translated, it gives CASSLWTGTKAGVNVLTL.

The chain has TRBV6-1 and TRBJ2-5; possible D gene TRBD2, 6 bases. V lost 6 bases to trimming and J lost 0 bases, with 20 bases between them. The CDR3 totals 17 residues. Germline V gene sequence: CDR1 MNHNS, CDR2 SASEGT. As DNA, the CDR3 is TGTGCCAGCAGCACTAGCACGGGGGTAAACCACCAAGAGACCCAGTACTTC. It yields the protein CASSTSTGVNHQETQYF.

The table lists this clonotype with a count of one. The rearrangement joins TRBV11-2 to TRBJ2-1; 7 bases are a match to TRBD2. This CDR3 spans 16 amino acids. Germline loops: CDR1 SGHAT, CDR2 FQNNGV. J lost 9 bases, V lost 3 bases, and 14 bases had no gene match. CDR3 loop: CASSLNIGLVMSEQFF. CDR3 coding DNA: TGTGCCAGCAGCTTGAATATCGGACTAGTCATGAGTGAGCAGTTCTTC.

V usage is TRBV12-3 or TRBV12-4 and J usage is TRBJ1-1; the match to TRBD1 covers 7 bases. This CDR3 comprises 13 residues. Trimming at V came to 8 bases and at J to 7 bases, leaving 10 bases not matched to a gene. CDR3 region: CASCRGTPYEAFF. CDR3 bases: TGTGCCAGCTGCAGGGGGACGCCTTATGAAGCTTTCTTT.

In the case of this clonotype: The CDR3 does not close with the conserved phenylalanine or tryptophan, likely indicating a read error. The genes are TRBV29-1 and TRBJ2-1; 7 bases are shared with TRBD1. Germline trimming cut 7 bases from V and 6 bases from J; bases unmatched to any gene: 12. The CDR3 length is 14 residues. Germline V gene data show CDR1 as SQVTM and CDR2 as ANQGSEA. As DNA, the CDR3 is TGCAGCGGCATCCTCCCGACAGGGTTCAATGAGCAGTTCCTC. Amino acid sequence: CSGILPTGFNEQFL.

CDR3 in DNA: TGTGCTAGTCCCCGGTCCGAGCAGTACTTC. Translating it yields CASPRSEQYF. The chain is built from TRBV12-5 and TRBJ2-7; D not certain. V lost 8 bases to trimming and J lost 6 bases, with 8 bases between them. The germline V gene has CDR1 LGHNT and CDR2 FRNRAP. The CDR3 is 10 residues long. Based on the CDR3 plus reference TRBV12-5 and TRBJ2-7, the full variable domain is DARVTQTPRHKVTEMGQEVTMRCQPILGHNTVFWYRQTMMQGLELLAYFRNRAPLDDSGMPKDRFSAEMPDATLATLKIQPSEPRDSAVYFCASPRSEQYFGPGTRLTVT.

This chain uses TRBV29-1 with TRBJ2-1; the match to TRBD2 covers 11 bases. The CDR3 runs to 13 residues. V was pared by 8 bases and J by 5 bases, with 5 bases of the junction left unmatched. CDR1 SQVTM and CDR2 ANQGSEA come from the germline V gene. CDR3 coding DNA: TGCAGCACTGGGGGACTAGCGGACAATGAGCAGTTCTTC. Protein: CSTGGLADNEQFF.

This clonotype has more than one count but fewer than ten. The V call is TRBV11-2, the J call TRBJ2-7; D is uncertain. CDR1 and CDR2 (germline): SGHAT, FQNNGV. Trimming pared 1 base from V and 1 base from J, leaving 8 bases between. The CDR3 is 14 residues long. The CDR3 here is CASSLVYGSYEQYF. In nucleotides, the CDR3 is TGTGCCAGCAGCTTAGTTTACGGTTCCTACGAGCAGTACTTC.